These 9 T cell receptor beta chains originate from one sample sequenced in a study of T-cell memory formation after mild COVID-19. TCRdb fed the 5' RACE reads into MiXCR, producing one record per CDR3 protein. Seen here are more than 100,000 distinct CDR3 sequences, less than 6.5% observed once, and the top ten hold under 2.5%. Source material: PBMCs or a T cell subset sorted from them (not recorded which). The receptors shown here come from an adult woman who had mild COVID-19 (a few samples of this study predate the infection). Cell type and time point are not known.

The chain is built from TRBV29-1 and TRBJ2-3, with 11 bases identical to TRBD2. Germline loops: CDR1 SQVTM, CDR2 ANQGSEA. The CDR3 is 13 amino acids. J was trimmed by 12 bases and V by 2 bases; bases with no gene match: 7. CDR3 DNA: TGCAGCGTTGAATCCACTAGCGGGAGTTCCCAGTATTTT. It yields the protein CSVESTSGSSQYF.

This clonotype has a count of ten or more. The V call is TRBV27, the J call TRBJ2-7; D may correspond to TRBD1 or TRBD2 (5 bases each). CDR1 and CDR2 (germline): MNHEY, SMNVEV (reference sequence). Between the trimmed V and J ends, which lost 6 bases and 0 bases, there was a span of 15 bases. The length of the CDR3 is 15 residues. The CDR3 DNA is TGTGCCAGCAGACGACCGGGGCCGAGCTCCTACGAGCAGTACTTC. Its protein is CASRRPGPSSYEQYF.

This clonotype was seen ten or more times. V gene TRBV7-2 combines with J gene TRBJ1-2; D gene unclear. Trimming removed 4 bases at V and 4 bases at J, with 13 bases between. The CDR3 is made up of 14 amino acids. From germline, CDR1 is SGHTA and CDR2 FQGNSA. The CDR3 region has the DNA TGTGCCAGCAGCTCGACCCATTTAGGCTATGGCTACACCTTC. Translating gives CASSSTHLGYGYTF.

This clonotype has a handful of counts. The chain is built from TRBV12-3 or TRBV12-4 and TRBJ1-1; tentative D call: TRBD1 (6 bases). Trimming removed 3 bases from V and 1 base from J, with 15 bases in between. This CDR3 comprises 16 residues. The CDR3 here is CASSFGVDRRNTEAFF. CDR3 nucleotide sequence: TGTGCCAGCAGTTTTGGGGTGGACAGACGGAACACTGAAGCTTTCTTT.

J is TRBJ2-3 and V is TRBV18; D is possibly TRBD2 (5 bases). From germline, CDR1 is KGHSH and CDR2 LQKENI. The V end lost 3 bases, the J end lost 6 bases, and 19 bases lay between the germline ends. The CDR3 is 16 residues long. The CDR3 reads CASSPPGSTRGDTQYF. The CDR3 region has the DNA TGTGCCAGCTCACCCCCTGGGTCTACCCGAGGGGATACGCAGTATTTT.

This clonotype was found a few times. The chain uses TRBV14 and TRBJ2-3, with unresolved D. The CDR3 covers 12 residues. The V gene's germline CDR1 is SGHDN and CDR2 FVKESK. V lost 4 bases to trimming and J lost 5 bases, with 7 bases between them. CDR3 region: CASSRFGDTQYF. For the CDR3, the DNA is TGTGCCAGCAGCCGTTTTGGAGATACGCAGTATTTT.

This clonotype was seen a few times. The V and J genes are TRBV11-3 and TRBJ2-5; possibly TRBD2 for D (6 bases). V lost 4 bases and J 2 bases, leaving 14 bases between the germline ends. The germline CDR1 and CDR2 sequences are SGHNT and YENEEA. The length of the CDR3 is 15 residues. CDR3 protein: CASSSGGQKQETQYF. CDR3 coding DNA: TGTGCCAGCAGCTCAGGAGGGCAGAAGCAAGAGACCCAGTACTTC.

This clonotype was counted ten times or more. The chain carries TRBV18 and TRBJ2-7; D might be TRBD1 (6 bases). The CDR3 length is 13 residues. V shed 8 bases and J shed 3 bases, with 14 bases lying between them. Germline values: CDR1 KGHSH, CDR2 LQKENI. CDR3 sequence (DNA): TGTGCCAGCACCCCGGGACAAGACTACGAGCAGTACTTC. Translating gives CASTPGQDYEQYF.

V and J are TRBV12-3 or TRBV12-4 and TRBJ2-1; weak D call: TRBD1 (5 bases). CDR3 length: 12 amino acids. Trimming stripped 2 bases from V and 8 bases from J, with 7 bases between. CDR3 nucleotides: TGTGCCAGCAGTTTACTACAGGATGAGCAGTTCTTC. This gives the protein CASSLLQDEQFF.